The entry that follows covers one T cell receptor (beta chain) sequence. This clonotype was detected ten times or more. Its antigen has not been determined. No per-base quality is available; no much larger clone lies one base away. The data were taken from a study of T cells in Graves' hyperthyroidism and ophthalmopathy (dated 2019 in TCRdb). As for the study more broadly: A discovery cohort of about 95 patients, approximately 45 with Graves' ophthalmopathy and 55 to 60 with stable Graves' hyperthyroidism, was used to find distinguishing TCR V-J signatures. Whether ophthalmopathy could be predicted prospectively was tested in an independent validation cohort made up of some 20 hyperthyroidism patients plus 17 patients who later progressed to ophthalmopathy. The roughly 100 discovery patients were randomly divided into training and test sets at a 7:3 ratio. The study also compared thyroid tissue and blood T-cell repertoires from a handful of Graves' hyperthyroidism patients. Once sampling was done, hyperthyroidism patients were given methimazole at a starting dose of 30 mg daily, whereas ophthalmopathy patients were given high-dose intravenous methylprednisolone. TCR Vbeta CDR3 sequencing of around 130 peripheral blood samples (about 45 ophthalmopathy, 70 to 85 hyperthyroidism and roughly 17 progressor patients) is reported in the paper. Study-wide findings and limitations: Most expanded thyroid clonotypes (frequency above 0.001) were also detected in blood, suggesting blood repertoires may reflect thyroid immune responses. No statistical method was used to fix the sample size in advance, and group allocation was not hidden from the investigators. Ophthalmopathy was separated from stable hyperthyroidism by a 13 V-J signature model, with 85% to 90% sensitivity and about 81% specificity obtained in cross-validation and 80%/75% obtained in testing. In validation, the model predicted progression to ophthalmopathy a median of about 5.9 months before onset, with roughly 71% sensitivity and about 72% specificity.

Graves' hyperthyroidism was defined as stable when no progression to ophthalmopathy occurred over 18 months of follow-up. Hyperthyroidism patients were aged 18 to 65 years and newly diagnosed, with disease duration of less than 2 months. Patients with uncontrolled infections, other autoimmune diseases, pregnancy or lactation were excluded. Diagnoses relied on clinical symptoms, serum thyroxine and TRAb, thyroid ultrasound and orbital computed tomography. Trizol reagent was used to extract total RNA, and RNA quality was then checked on an Agilent 2100 Bioanalyzer. TCR beta CDR3 regions were amplified from RNA transcripts. For the first round of RT-PCR on the TCR CDR3, the HTBI primer set was used together with the Qiagen OneStep RT-PCR kit. Libraries were constructed in a second round of multiplex PCR, after which size selection and purification were performed. Paired-end sequencing of the libraries was performed with 100 bp reads on an Illumina HiSeq2000. As for the original processing: SOAPnuke was used to process the raw data, with reads discarded if the reads contained adapters or uncalled bases, had a mean Phred below 15, or lacked an exact constant-primer or identifier match. High-quality paired reads were merged using COPE v1.2.5, and each unique nucleotide sequence was defined as a clonotype. MiTCR v1.1 was used to align the clonotypes against IMGT TRBV, TRBD and TRBJ reference segments. Analysis was restricted to V-J combinations with a frequency above 0.0001, which covered 98% to 99.2% of repertoires. The TCS score was defined as F50 (clonal expansion) divided by E x V (chaos), with BLOSUM62-based TCRdist calculated between CDR3 peptides within each V-J. Welch's t-statistics and random forest reduced 514 V-J features to 13, which were used in a naive Bayes classifier (R e1071). Clones were called with MiXCR by TCRdb after fastp trimmed the public reads at Q25, and only in-frame beta chains were retained. Rows matching on CDR3 protein sequence are summarized as one entry with the most common DNA and genes. TCRdb's processing, not the study's, gives the V and J calls here. This sample has roughly 580,000 distinct CDR3 sequences in its table, and around 46% of those were observed once. Nearly 8.5% of the sample is taken by the ten largest.

The clonotype was recovered from a woman aged 18-30 years with Graves' hyperthyroidism. Donor details come from another sample of the same person, matched by shared clones. The material sequenced was peripheral blood or thyroid tissue (not recorded which).

The bases are TGTGCCAGCAGTGAAGACGGACAGGGTGGCGAGCAGTACTTC. Its protein product is CASSEDGQGGEQYF. The V and J segments used are TRBV25-1 and TRBJ2-7, with 8 bases aligning to TRBD1. The CDR3 sequence holds 14 residues, the cysteine and phenylalanine included. Just CDR3 DNA is preserved here, 42 bases in frame from base 1. Germline trimming: 2 bases from V, 6 bases from J; junction bases outside gene matches: 6. Per the germline V gene, MGHDK is the CDR1 and SYGVNS is the CDR2.